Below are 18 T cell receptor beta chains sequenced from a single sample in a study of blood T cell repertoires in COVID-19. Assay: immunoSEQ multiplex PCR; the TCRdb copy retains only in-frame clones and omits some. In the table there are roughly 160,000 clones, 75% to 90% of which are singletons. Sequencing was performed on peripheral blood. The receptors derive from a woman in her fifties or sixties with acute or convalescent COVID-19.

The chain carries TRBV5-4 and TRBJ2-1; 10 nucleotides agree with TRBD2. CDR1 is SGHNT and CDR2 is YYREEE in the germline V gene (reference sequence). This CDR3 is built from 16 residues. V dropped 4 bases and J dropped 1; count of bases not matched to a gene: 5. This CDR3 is CASSPSGGVSYNEQFF. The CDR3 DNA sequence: TGTGCCAGCAGCCCCAGCGGGGGGGTTTCCTACAATGAGCAGTTCTTC.

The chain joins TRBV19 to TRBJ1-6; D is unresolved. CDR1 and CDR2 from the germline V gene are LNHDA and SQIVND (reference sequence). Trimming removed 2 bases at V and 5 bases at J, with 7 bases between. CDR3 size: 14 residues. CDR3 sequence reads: CASSIIQDNSPLHF. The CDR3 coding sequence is TGTGCCAGTAGTATAATCCAGGATAATTCACCCCTCCACTTT.

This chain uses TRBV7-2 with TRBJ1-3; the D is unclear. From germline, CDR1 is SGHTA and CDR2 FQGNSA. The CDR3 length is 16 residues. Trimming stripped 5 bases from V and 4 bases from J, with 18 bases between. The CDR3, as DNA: TGTGCCAGCAGCCCCGCGCGAGGGCGGGAGGGAAACACCATATATTTT. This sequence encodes CASSPARGREGNTIYF.

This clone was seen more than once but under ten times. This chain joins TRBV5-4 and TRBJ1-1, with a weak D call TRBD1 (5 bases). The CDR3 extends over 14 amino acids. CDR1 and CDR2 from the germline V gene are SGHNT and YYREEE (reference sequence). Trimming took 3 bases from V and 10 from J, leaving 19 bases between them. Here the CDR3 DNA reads TGTGCCAGCAGCTACTGGGGACTCACACTGGGAGCTTTCTTT. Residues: CASSYWGLTLGAFF.

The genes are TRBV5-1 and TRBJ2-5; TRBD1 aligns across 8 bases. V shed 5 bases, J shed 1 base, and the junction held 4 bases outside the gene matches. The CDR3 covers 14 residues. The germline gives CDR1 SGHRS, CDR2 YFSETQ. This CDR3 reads CASRDRVTQETQYF. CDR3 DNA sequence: TGCGCCAGCAGGGACAGGGTTACCCAAGAGACCCAGTACTTC.

CDR3 in amino acids: CASSHPGLTWMETQYF. CDR3 in DNA: TGCGCCAGCAGCCATCCCGGACTAACGTGGATGGAGACCCAGTACTTC. This chain uses TRBV4-1 with TRBJ2-5; maybe TRBD2 (6 bases). V lost 3 bases and J lost 5, with 19 bases in between. This CDR3 contains 16 residues. Germline CDR1 is MGHRA and CDR2 is YSYEKL.

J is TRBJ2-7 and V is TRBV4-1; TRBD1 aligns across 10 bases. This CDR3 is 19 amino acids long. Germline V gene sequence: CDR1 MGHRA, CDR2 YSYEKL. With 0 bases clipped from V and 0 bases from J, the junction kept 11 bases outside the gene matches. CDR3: CASSQEPGQGRSSSYEQYF. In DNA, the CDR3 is TGCGCCAGCAGCCAAGAACCGGGACAGGGGCGTTCTAGCTCCTACGAGCAGTACTTC.

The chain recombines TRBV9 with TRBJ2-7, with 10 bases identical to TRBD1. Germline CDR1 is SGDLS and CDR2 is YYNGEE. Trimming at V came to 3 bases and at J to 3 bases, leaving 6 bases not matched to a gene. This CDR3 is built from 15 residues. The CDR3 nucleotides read TGTGCCAGCAGCGGACACAGGGACAGGGGCTACGAGCAGTACTTC. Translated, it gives CASSGHRDRGYEQYF.

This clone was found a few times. The CDR3: CASRRTSGGYNEQFF. As DNA, the CDR3 is TGTGCCAGTAGGAGAACTAGCGGGGGGTACAATGAGCAGTTCTTC. The chain couples TRBV19 to TRBJ2-1, with 12 nucleotides matching TRBD2. Germline CDR1 LNHDA, CDR2 SQIVND (reference sequence). The J segment lost 4 bases and the V segment lost 6 bases, leaving 4 bases of the junction unmatched. The CDR3 loop spans 15 amino acids.

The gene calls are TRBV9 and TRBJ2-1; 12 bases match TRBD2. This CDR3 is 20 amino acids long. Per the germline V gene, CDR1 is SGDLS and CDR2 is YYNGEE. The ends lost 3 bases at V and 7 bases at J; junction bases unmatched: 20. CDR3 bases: TGTGCCAGCAGCGGGCAAGTATCTAGCGGGGGGGCCGGGATCGATAATGAGCAGTTCTTC. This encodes CASSGQVSSGGAGIDNEQFF. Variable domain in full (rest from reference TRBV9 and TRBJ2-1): DSGVTQTPKHLITATGQRVTLRCSPRSGDLSVYWYQQSLDQGLQFLIQYYNGEERAKGNILERFSAQQFPDLHSELNLSSLELGDSALYFCASSGQVSSGGAGIDNEQFFGPGTRLTVL.

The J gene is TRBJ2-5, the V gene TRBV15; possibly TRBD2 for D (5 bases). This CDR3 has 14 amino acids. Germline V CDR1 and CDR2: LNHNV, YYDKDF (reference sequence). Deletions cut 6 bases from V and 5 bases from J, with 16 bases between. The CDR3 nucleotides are TGTGCCACCAGAAGCGGACTCCGCCGGGAGACCCAGTACTTC. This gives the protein CATRSGLRRETQYF. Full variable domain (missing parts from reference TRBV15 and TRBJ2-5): DAMVIQNPRYQVTQFGKPVTLSCSQTLNHNVMYWYQQKSSQAPKLLFHYYDKDFNNEADTPDNFQSRRPNTSFCFLDIRSPGLGDTAMYLCATRSGLRRETQYFGPGTRLLVL.

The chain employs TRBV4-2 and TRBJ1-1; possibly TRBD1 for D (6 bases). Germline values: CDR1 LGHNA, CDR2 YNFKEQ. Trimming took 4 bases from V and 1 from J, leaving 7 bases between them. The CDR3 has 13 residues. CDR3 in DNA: TGTGCCAGCAGCCTACAGGGGAACACTGAAGCTTTCTTT. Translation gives CASSLQGNTEAFF.

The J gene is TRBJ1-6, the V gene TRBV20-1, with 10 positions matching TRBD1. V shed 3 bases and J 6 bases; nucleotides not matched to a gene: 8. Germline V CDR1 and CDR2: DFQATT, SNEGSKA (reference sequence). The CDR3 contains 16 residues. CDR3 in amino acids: CSASLDRGLSNSPLHF. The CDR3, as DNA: TGCAGTGCTAGTCTAGACAGGGGGCTGTCTAATTCACCCCTCCACTTT.

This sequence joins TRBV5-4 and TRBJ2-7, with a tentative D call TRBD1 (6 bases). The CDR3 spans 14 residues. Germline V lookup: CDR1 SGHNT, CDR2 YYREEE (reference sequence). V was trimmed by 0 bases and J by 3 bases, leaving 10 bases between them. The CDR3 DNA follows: TGTGCCAGCAGCTTGGTAGGGGACAACTACGAGCAGTACTTC. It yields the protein CASSLVGDNYEQYF.

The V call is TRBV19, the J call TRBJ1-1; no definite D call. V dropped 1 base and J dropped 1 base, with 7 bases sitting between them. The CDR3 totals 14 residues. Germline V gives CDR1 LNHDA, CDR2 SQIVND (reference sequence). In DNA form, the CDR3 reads TGTGCCAGTAGTATAGGGGCCGCGAACACTGAAGCTTTCTTT. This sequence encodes CASSIGAANTEAFF.

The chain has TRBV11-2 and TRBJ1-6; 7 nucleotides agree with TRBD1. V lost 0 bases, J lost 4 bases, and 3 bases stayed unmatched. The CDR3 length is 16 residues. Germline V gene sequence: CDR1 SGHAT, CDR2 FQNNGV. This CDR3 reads CASSLEGQTYNSPLHF. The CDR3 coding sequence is TGTGCCAGCAGCTTAGAGGGACAGACTTATAATTCACCCCTCCACTTT.

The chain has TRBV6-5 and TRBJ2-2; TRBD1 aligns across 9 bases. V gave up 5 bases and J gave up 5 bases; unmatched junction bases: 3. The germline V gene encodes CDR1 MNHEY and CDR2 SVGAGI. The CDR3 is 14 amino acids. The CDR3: CASSRDRVTGELFF. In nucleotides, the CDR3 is TGTGCCAGCAGTCGGGACAGGGTGACCGGGGAGCTGTTTTTT.

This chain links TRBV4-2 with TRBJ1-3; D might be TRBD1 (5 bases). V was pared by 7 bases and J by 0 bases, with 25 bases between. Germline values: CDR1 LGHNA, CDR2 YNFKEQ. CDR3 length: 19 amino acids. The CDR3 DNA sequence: TGTGCCAGCACCAGAAGTCCCACGGGGGGGATGGGCTCTGGAAACACCATATATTTT. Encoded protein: CASTRSPTGGMGSGNTIYF.